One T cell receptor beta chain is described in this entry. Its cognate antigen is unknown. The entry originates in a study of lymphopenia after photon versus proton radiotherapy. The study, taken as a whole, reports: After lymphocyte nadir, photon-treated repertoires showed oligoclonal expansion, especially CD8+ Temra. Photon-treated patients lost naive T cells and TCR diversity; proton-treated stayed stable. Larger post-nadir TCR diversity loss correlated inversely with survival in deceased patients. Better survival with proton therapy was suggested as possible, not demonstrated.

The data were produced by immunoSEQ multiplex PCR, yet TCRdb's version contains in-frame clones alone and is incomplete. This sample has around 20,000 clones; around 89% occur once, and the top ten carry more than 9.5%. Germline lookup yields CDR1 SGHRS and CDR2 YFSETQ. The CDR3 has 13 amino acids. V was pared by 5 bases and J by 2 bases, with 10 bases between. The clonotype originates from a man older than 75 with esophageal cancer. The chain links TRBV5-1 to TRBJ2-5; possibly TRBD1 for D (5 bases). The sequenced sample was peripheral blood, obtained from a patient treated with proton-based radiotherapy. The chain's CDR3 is CASRKDSQETQYF. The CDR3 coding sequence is TGCGCCAGCAGAAAAGACAGTCAAGAGACCCAGTACTTC.